This T cell receptor (beta chain) originates from a study of brain T cells in children with intractable seizures (dated by TCRdb to the early 2020s). For the wider study: Resected brain tissue from more than 40 pediatric epilepsy surgery cases was first screened for immune gene transcripts using a NanoString immunology panel. Of the 12 selected surgery cases, pre-surgery blood was also sequenced for eight, so four had brain tissue only.

The immunoSEQ assay was used to generate TCR beta chain sequences from genomic DNA. In the authors' own workflow: CDR3 sequences not starting with the conserved framework cysteine at position 104 were manually removed. To get clonality, the normalized Shannon's Diversity Index was subtracted from one, giving values from 0 (maximal diversity) to 1 (oligoclonal). Chi-squared comparison-of-proportions tests assessed whether the same CDR3 differed in frequency between samples, such as brain versus blood. Public clonotypes were found by searching immuneACCESS, and the VDJdb browser was used to assess similarity to known antiviral clonotypes. The source is immuneACCESS, and TCRdb retained only in-frame sequences with V and J called. Part of the clones is not carried over; for the studies checked, unresolved V genes explain less than half of this, and the remainder is unexplained. That table supplies the V and J calls and clone size; D and trimming were determined from the DNA. The table for this sample lists tens of thousands of clones; roughly 94% of them were counted only once. Around 6.6% of the sample rests with the top ten.

The time point label here, explained by the study, means: resected brain tissue, or blood drawn just prior to surgery. The surgery cases with the highest brain T cell transcript signatures were chosen for TCR beta chain sequencing of brain tissue, and also of blood when blood was available. Before surgery, patients had received at least one anti-epileptic drug. TCR-sequenced patients were children with drug-resistant epilepsy due to tuberous sclerosis complex, focal cortical dysplasia, Rasmussen encephalitis or hemimegalencephaly. Blood was drawn right before the epilepsy surgery. The Monarch genomic DNA purification kit was used to extract bulk genomic DNA from unsorted brain tissue and whole blood. The V end gives up 1 base and the J end 0 bases, leaving 3 bases in the junction not matched to a gene. As encoded in the germline V gene, CDR1 is MNHNS while CDR2 is SASEGT. Its CDR3 holds 17 amino acids, cysteine through phenylalanine. The entry retains the CDR3 DNA only, 51 bases that are in frame from base 1.

This clone was seen a single time. Its antigen is still unknown. Per-nucleotide qualities are absent, and no much larger clonotype sits a single base away. Findings and caveats that apply to the study as a whole: The patients' HCMV serostatus was not known, and viral specificity was inferred solely from CDR3 sequence similarity. Because sequencing depth was different between pre-surgery and post-surgery blood, clones absent from the pre-surgery sample may reflect undersampling.

Recombination linked TRBV6-1 to TRBJ2-6; 7 bases in the middle match TRBD1. The sample here was peripheral blood, taken at surgery. The clonotype originates from a boy under 18 with focal cortical dysplasia and intractable seizures. The nucleotide sequence reads as follows: TGTGCCAGCAGTGAAGGGGACAGACTCTCTGGGGCCAACGTCCTGACTTTC. The resulting protein is CASSEGDRLSGANVLTF.